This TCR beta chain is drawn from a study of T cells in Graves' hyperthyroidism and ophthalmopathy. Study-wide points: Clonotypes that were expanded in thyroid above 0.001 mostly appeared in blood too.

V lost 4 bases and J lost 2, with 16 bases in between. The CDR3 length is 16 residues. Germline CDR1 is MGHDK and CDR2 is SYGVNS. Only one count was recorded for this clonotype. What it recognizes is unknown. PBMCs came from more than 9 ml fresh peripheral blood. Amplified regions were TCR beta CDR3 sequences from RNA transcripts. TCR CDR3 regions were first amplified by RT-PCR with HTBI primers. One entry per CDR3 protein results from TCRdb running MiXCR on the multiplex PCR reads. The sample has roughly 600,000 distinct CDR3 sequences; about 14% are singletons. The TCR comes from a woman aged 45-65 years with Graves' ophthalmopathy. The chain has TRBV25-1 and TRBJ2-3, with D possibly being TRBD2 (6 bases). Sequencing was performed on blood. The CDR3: CASSVWKAGSTDTQYF. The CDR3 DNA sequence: TGTGCCAGCAGTGTCTGGAAGGCGGGATCCACAGATACGCAGTATTTT. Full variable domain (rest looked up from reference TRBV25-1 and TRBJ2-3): EADIYQTPRYLVIGTGKKITLECSQTMGHDKMYWYQQDPGMELHLIHYSYGVNSTEKGDLSSESTVSRIRTEHFPLTLESARPSHTSQYLCASSVWKAGSTDTQYFGPGTRLTVL.